Listed here are 22 T cell receptor beta chains from one sample, sequenced in a study of blood T cell repertoires in COVID-19 (dated by TCRdb to the early 2020s). Libraries were constructed by the immunoSEQ multiplex PCR assay. Here the immuneACCESS table is served through TCRdb, limited to in-frame sequences with V and J called. Missing clones are a known gap in these copies; in checked studies unresolved V genes cover under half, and the rest lacks a known reason. The sample data list 40,000 to 60,000 clones, and approximately 85% of these were observed just once. Roughly 15% of the sample comes from the top ten. Input material: peripheral blood. The receptors derive from a human donor in a cohort sampled during active COVID-19.

This clone was counted a few times. This CDR3 is CAITQGDSYEQYF. The CDR3 bases are TGTGCCATCACCCAAGGGGACAGCTACGAGCAGTACTTC. The V call is TRBV10-3, the J call TRBJ2-7; 7 positions match TRBD1. V dropped 7 bases and J dropped 3; count of bases not matched to a gene: 6. Per germline, CDR1 ENHRY and CDR2 SYGVKD. CDR3 length: 13 residues.

J is TRBJ2-1 and V is TRBV10-2; 9 bases are shared with TRBD2. Trimming removed 2 bases from V and 2 bases from J; junction bases left unmatched: 1. The CDR3 totals 15 residues. Germline CDR1 reads WSHSY; CDR2 reads SAAADI. Here the CDR3 reads CASSEKRGAYNEQFF. The CDR3 DNA reads as TGCGCCAGCAGTGAGAAGCGGGGGGCCTACAATGAGCAGTTCTTC.

V usage is TRBV11-2 and J usage is TRBJ2-1; D uncertain. V was pared by 6 bases and J by 1 base, with 16 bases between. The CDR3 length is 16 residues. Germline V lookup: CDR1 SGHAT, CDR2 FQNNGV. In nucleotides, the CDR3 is TGTGCCAGCAGACGACTCATAGGCGAGTCCTACAATGAGCAGTTCTTC. Its translation: CASRRLIGESYNEQFF.

The V and J genes are TRBV18 and TRBJ2-7, with D tentatively TRBD1 (5 bases). Germline V gene sequence: CDR1 KGHSH, CDR2 LQKENI. There are 15 residues in the CDR3. The V end lost 1 base, the J end lost 3 bases, and 13 bases lay between the germline ends. The CDR3 DNA is TGTGCCAGCTCACCACTTGGTACAGGACACTACGAGCAGTACTTC. It yields the protein CASSPLGTGHYEQYF. The full variable domain, completed using reference TRBV18 and TRBJ2-7, is NAGVMQNPRHLVRRRGQEARLRCSPMKGHSHVYWYRQLPEEGLKFMVYLQKENIIDESGMPKERFSAEFPKEGPSILRIQQVVRGDSAAYFCASSPLGTGHYEQYFGPGTRLTVT.

This clone was detected only once. J is TRBJ2-7 and V is TRBV7-8, with TRBD1 matching over 10 bases. This CDR3 spans 16 amino acids. V shed 7 bases, J shed 5 bases, and the junction held 14 bases outside the gene matches. Germline CDR1 is SGHVS and CDR2 is FQNEAQ. CDR3 loop: CASTFGGTGAIHEQYF. CDR3 DNA: TGTGCCAGCACTTTTGGTGGGACAGGGGCCATCCACGAGCAGTACTTC. The entire variable domain, with the rest obtained from reference TRBV7-8 and TRBJ2-7, is as follows: GAGVSQSPRYKVAKRGQDVALRCDPISGHVSLFWYQQALGQGPEFLTYFQNEAQLDKSGLPSDRFFAERPEGSVSTLKIQRTQQEDSAVYLCASTFGGTGAIHEQYFGPGTRLTVT.

The chain has TRBV7-3 and TRBJ2-7, with D possibly being TRBD2 (6 bases). Trimming pared 5 bases from V and 4 bases from J, leaving 18 bases between. This CDR3 spans 15 amino acids. Germline values: CDR1 SGHTA, CDR2 FQGTGA. CDR3 sequence (DNA): TGTGCCAGCAGCCCAGGTCAGGGAGGTCATTACGAGCAGTACTTC. Protein: CASSPGQGGHYEQYF.

The chain employs TRBV18 and TRBJ1-5, with D possibly TRBD1 on 6 matching bases. The CDR3 length is 14 residues. Germline CDR1 is KGHSH and CDR2 is LQKENI. The ends were cut back, 4 bases at V and 0 bases at J, with 7 bases in the middle. As DNA, the CDR3 is TGTGCCAGCTCACGACAGGTTAGCAATCAGCCCCAGCATTTT. It codes for CASSRQVSNQPQHF.

This clone was counted once. The V and J genes are TRBV5-5 and TRBJ1-2; D remains ambiguous. The CDR3 has 15 residues. Deletions cut 2 bases from V and 2 bases from J, with 13 bases between. Germline V gene data show CDR1 as SGHKS and CDR2 as YYEKEE (reference sequence). The DNA for the CDR3 is TGTGCCAGCAGCTTCCTGAGGGATATCAACTATGGCTACACCTTC. Its protein product is CASSFLRDINYGYTF.

This CDR3 reads CASSPPAAAQETQYF. The CDR3 region has the DNA TGTGCCAGCTCACCACCGGCGGCAGCCCAAGAGACCCAGTACTTC. The chain uses TRBV18 and TRBJ2-5; D remains unclear. The V end was cut by 0 bases, the J end by 1 base, with 9 bases between. This CDR3 region has 15 residues. CDR1 is KGHSH and CDR2 is LQKENI in the germline V gene. Filled out from reference TRBV18 and TRBJ2-5, the complete variable domain reads NAGVMQNPRHLVRRRGQEARLRCSPMKGHSHVYWYRQLPEEGLKFMVYLQKENIIDESGMPKERFSAEFPKEGPSILRIQQVVRGDSAAYFCASSPPAAAQETQYFGPGTRLLVL.

V and J are TRBV19 and TRBJ1-2; D is possibly TRBD1 (5 bases). The CDR3 consists of 14 residues. The V end was cut by 6 bases, the J end by 6 bases, with 17 bases between. Germline CDR1 and CDR2: LNHDA and SQIVND (reference sequence). As DNA, the CDR3 is TGTGCCAGTAGAATCGGGGGTGCGTTCGATGGCTACACCTTC. It translates to CASRIGGAFDGYTF.

The chain carries TRBV5-6 and TRBJ1-2, with 8 nucleotides matching TRBD1. After removal of 3 bases from V and 4 bases from J, the junction contained 8 bases not matched to a gene. Germline V CDR1 and CDR2: SGHDT, YYEEEE. This CDR3 has 15 amino acids. CDR3 nucleotide sequence: TGTGCCAGCAGCTCCGGACAGGGACCCATCTATGGCTACACCTTC. It yields the protein CASSSGQGPIYGYTF. The variable domain in full, with the rest retrieved from reference TRBV5-6 and TRBJ1-2, is DAGVTQSPTHLIKTRGQQVTLRCSPKSGHDTVSWYQQALGQGPQFIFQYYEEEERQRGNFPDRFSGHQFPNYSSELNVNALLLGDSALYLCASSSGQGPIYGYTFGSGTRLTVV.

This clone was counted between two and nine times. V and J are TRBV3-1 (or the pseudogene TRBV3-2) and TRBJ2-2, with TRBD2 as a possible D gene (6 bases). The V and J ends lost 5 bases and 3 bases respectively, with 16 bases between them. The CDR3 has 16 residues. Germline loops: CDR1 LGHDT, CDR2 YNNKEL (reference sequence). CDR3 protein: CASSRTMTGDTGELFF. CDR3 nucleotide sequence: TGTGCCAGCAGCAGGACAATGACGGGGGACACCGGGGAGCTGTTTTTT.

V usage is TRBV6-4 and J usage is TRBJ2-3; D gene uncertain. Germline V gives CDR1 MRHNA, CDR2 SNTAGT. The ends were cut back, 5 bases at V and 2 bases at J, with 8 bases in the middle. This CDR3 region has 13 residues. The CDR3 reads CASSRDNTDTQYF. Written as DNA, the CDR3 is TGTGCCAGCAGTAGAGACAACACAGATACGCAGTATTTT.

For the CDR3, the DNA is TGTGCCAGCAGCAGGCGGGGGGGCGACGCAGATACGCAGTATTTT. It specifies CASSRRGGDADTQYF. This chain uses TRBV3-1 (or the pseudogene TRBV3-2) with TRBJ2-3, with TRBD2 identical over 9 bases. Unmatched junction bases numbered 7, after V lost 5 bases and J lost 4 bases. The V gene's germline CDR1 is LGHDT and CDR2 YNNKEL (reference sequence). This CDR3 is built from 15 residues.

The chain carries TRBV2 and TRBJ2-7; possibly TRBD1 for D (6 bases). The CDR3 runs 14 residues. Per germline, CDR1 SNHLY and CDR2 FYNNEI. Trimming removed 6 bases at V and 2 bases at J, with 14 bases between. The DNA of the CDR3 is TGTGCCAGCAGAACAGGGTTCTCAACCTACGAGCAGTACTTC. Translation gives CASRTGFSTYEQYF.

The chain has TRBV18 and TRBJ1-6, with 12 bases that match TRBD1. Germline assignment: CDR1 KGHSH and CDR2 LQKENI. V trimming: 4 bases; J trimming: 5 bases; junction bases outside the gene matches: 12. This CDR3 has 19 amino acids. The CDR3 DNA reads as TGTGCCAGCTCACTTACCCCCGGGACAGGGGGCTCTGATAATTCACCCCTCCACTTT. Protein: CASSLTPGTGGSDNSPLHF.

This clone has just a few counts. This chain links TRBV12-5 with TRBJ2-6; a weak D match, TRBD1 (6 bases). V shed 3 bases and J shed 0 bases, with 15 bases lying between them. This CDR3 contains 18 residues. Germline loops: CDR1 LGHNT, CDR2 FRNRAP. As DNA, the CDR3 is TGTGCTAGTGGTTTAGTCCCGGACAGATTCTCTGGGGCCAACGTCCTGACTTTC. This sequence encodes CASGLVPDRFSGANVLTF.

The V and J genes are TRBV10-2 and TRBJ2-5, with 12 bases identical to TRBD2. V trimming: 4 bases; J trimming: 5 bases; junction bases outside the gene matches: 8. Germline CDR1 reads WSHSY; CDR2 reads SAAADI. CDR3 length: 16 residues. The CDR3 DNA reads as TGCGCCAGCAGTGGGAGACTAGCGGGAGATGGGGAGACCCAGTACTTC. Its protein product is CASSGRLAGDGETQYF.

This clone has a handful of counts. CDR3 in amino acids: CASSSLADFTGELFF. Written as DNA, the CDR3 is TGCGCCAGCAGCTCACTAGCAGACTTCACCGGGGAGCTGTTTTTT. The chain is built from TRBV5-1 and TRBJ2-2; TRBD2 might be the D (6 bases). The germline V and J ends were trimmed by 3 bases and 4 bases, with 13 bases remaining between them. The CDR3 spans 15 residues. Germline V gives CDR1 SGHRS, CDR2 YFSETQ. Drawing the rest from reference TRBV5-1 and TRBJ2-2, the complete variable domain is KAGVTQTPRYLIKTRGQQVTLSCSPISGHRSVSWYQQTPGQGLQFLFEYFSETQRNKGNFPGRFSGRQFSNSRSEMNVSTLELGDSALYLCASSSLADFTGELFFGEGSRLTVL.

The count of this clone is one. The rearrangement joins TRBV3-1 (or the pseudogene TRBV3-2) to TRBJ2-2, with 11 positions matching TRBD2. The CDR3 loop spans 15 amino acids. Germline CDR1 LGHDT, CDR2 YNNKEL (reference sequence). V lost 4 bases to trimming and J lost 6 bases; unmatched junction nucleotides: 4. Here the CDR3 DNA reads TGTGCCAGCAGCCCACTAGCGGGAGTTCCCGGGGAGCTGTTTTTT. This translates into CASSPLAGVPGELFF.

The chain couples TRBV5-1 to TRBJ2-2; possibly TRBD2 for D (5 bases). CDR3 length: 15 residues. Trimming left V 0 bases short and J 7 bases short, with 13 bases between. The germline CDR1 and CDR2 sequences are SGHRS and YFSETQ. CDR3 sequence: CASSLAFSVGGELFF. As DNA, the CDR3 is TGCGCCAGCAGCTTGGCCTTTAGCGTGGGCGGGGAGCTGTTTTTT.

CDR3 bases: TGTGCCAGCAGCCCAAAACAGGGGGTAGAGCAGTACTTC. Amino acid sequence: CASSPKQGVEQYF. This chain uses TRBV16 with TRBJ2-7; 8 bases match TRBD1. The V and J ends lost 4 bases and 7 bases, in that order; junction bases with no gene match: 6. CDR1 is KGHSY, CDR2 FQNENV, per germline. This CDR3 is 13 amino acids long.